This TCR beta chain emerged from a study of T cell changes during pregnancy in multiple sclerosis. This table comes from immunoSEQ multiplex PCR, and its TCRdb copy is limited to in-frame clones, with some not included. The sample has approximately 51,000 clones; 92% are singletons. Germline lookup yields CDR1 SQVTM and CDR2 ANQGSEA. V dropped 3 bases and J dropped 7 bases, with 19 bases sitting between them. CDR3 size: 15 residues. This TCR was sampled from a female donor with multiple sclerosis, enrolled in a pregnancy study. The chain has TRBV29-1 and TRBJ2-1; tentative D call: TRBD2 (6 bases). Sample: CD4+ T cells from peripheral blood mononuclear cells, taken after pregnancy. DNA of the CDR3: TGCAGCGTTGAGGGAGGTTGGGGCGGGTCTAATGAGCAGTTCTTC. Translated, it gives CSVEGGWGGSNEQFF.